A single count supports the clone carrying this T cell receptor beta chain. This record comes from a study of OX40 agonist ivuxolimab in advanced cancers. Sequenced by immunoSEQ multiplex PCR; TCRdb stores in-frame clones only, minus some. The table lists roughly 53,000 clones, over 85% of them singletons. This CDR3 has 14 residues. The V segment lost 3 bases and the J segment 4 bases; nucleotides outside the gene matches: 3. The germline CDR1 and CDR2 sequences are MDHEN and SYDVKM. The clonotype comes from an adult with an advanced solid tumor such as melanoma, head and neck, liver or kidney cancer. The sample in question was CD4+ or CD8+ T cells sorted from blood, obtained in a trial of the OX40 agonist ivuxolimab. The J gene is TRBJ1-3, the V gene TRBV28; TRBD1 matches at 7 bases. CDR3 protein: CASSFDRDGNTIYF. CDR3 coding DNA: TGTGCCAGCAGTTTTGACAGGGACGGAAACACCATATATTTT.